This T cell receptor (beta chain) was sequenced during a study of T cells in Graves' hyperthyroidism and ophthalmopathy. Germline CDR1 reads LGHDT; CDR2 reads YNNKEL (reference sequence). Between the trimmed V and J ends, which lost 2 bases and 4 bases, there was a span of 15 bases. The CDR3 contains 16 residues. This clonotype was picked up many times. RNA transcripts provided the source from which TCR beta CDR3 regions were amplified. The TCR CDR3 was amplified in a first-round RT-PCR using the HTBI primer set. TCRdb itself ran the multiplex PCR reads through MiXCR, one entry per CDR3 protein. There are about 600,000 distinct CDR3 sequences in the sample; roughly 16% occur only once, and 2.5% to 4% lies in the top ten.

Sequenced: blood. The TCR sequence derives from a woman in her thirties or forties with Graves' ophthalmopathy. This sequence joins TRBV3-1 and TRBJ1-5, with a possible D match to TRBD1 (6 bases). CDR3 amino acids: CASSQSSGTLNQPQHF. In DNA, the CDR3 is TGTGCCAGCAGCCAATCAAGCGGGACACTAAATCAGCCCCAGCATTTT.